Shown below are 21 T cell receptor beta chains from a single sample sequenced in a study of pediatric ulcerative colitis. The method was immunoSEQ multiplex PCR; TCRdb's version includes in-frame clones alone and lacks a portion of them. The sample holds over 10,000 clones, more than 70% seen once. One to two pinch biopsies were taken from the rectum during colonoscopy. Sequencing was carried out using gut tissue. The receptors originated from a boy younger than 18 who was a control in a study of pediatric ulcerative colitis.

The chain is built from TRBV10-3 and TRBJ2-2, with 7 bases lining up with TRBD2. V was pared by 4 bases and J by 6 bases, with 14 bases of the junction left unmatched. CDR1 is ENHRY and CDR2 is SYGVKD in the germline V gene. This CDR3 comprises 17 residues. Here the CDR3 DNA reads TGTGCCATCAGTGCCCACCGCGGGGGTTGGGGGGCCGGGGAGCTGTTTTTT. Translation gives CAISAHRGGWGAGELFF.

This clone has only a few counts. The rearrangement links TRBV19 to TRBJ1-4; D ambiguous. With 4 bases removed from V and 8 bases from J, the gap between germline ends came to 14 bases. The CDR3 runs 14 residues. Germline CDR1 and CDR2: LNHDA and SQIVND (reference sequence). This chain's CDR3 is CASSSVGYWEKLFF. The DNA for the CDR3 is TGTGCCAGTAGTAGTGTGGGGTATTGGGAAAAACTGTTTTTT.

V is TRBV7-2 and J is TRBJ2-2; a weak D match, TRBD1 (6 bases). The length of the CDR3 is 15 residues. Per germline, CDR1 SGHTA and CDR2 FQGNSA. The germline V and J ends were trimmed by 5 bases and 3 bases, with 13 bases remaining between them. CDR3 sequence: CASSPQGTDTGELFF. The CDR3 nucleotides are TGTGCCAGCAGCCCCCAGGGGACCGACACCGGGGAGCTGTTTTTT.

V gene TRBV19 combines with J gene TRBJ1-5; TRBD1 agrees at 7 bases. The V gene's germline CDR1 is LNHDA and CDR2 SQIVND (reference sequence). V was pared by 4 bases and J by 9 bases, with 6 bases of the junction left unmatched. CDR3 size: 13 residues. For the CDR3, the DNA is TGTGCCAGTAGTACCTCCCGACAGGGGCCCCAGCATTTT. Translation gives CASSTSRQGPQHF. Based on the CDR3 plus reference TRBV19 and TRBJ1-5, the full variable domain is DGGITQSPKYLFRKEGQNVTLSCEQNLNHDAMYWYRQDPGQGLRLIYYSQIVNDFQKGDIAEGYSVSREKKESFPLTVTSAQKNPTAFYLCASSTSRQGPQHFGDGTRLSIL.

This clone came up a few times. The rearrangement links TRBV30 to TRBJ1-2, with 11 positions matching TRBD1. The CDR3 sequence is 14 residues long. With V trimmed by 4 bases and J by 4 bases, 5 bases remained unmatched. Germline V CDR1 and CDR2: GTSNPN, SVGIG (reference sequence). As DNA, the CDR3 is TGTGCCTGGACCGGACAGGGGGCGATCTATGGCTACACCTTC. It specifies CAWTGQGAIYGYTF.

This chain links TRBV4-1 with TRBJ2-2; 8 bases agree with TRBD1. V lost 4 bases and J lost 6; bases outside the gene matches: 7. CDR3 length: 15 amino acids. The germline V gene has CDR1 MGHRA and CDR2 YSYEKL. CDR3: CASSPPDRDAGELFF. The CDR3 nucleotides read TGCGCCAGCAGCCCCCCGGACAGGGATGCCGGGGAGCTGTTTTTT.

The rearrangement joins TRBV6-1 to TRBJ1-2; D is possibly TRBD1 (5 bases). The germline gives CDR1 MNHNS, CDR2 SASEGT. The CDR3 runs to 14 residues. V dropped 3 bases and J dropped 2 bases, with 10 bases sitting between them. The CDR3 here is CASSDYDRNYGYTF. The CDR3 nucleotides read TGTGCCAGCAGTGATTACGACAGAAACTATGGCTACACCTTC.

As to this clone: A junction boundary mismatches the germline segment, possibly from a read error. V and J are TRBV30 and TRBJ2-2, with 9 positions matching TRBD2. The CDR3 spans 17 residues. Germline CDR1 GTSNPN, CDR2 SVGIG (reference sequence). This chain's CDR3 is CAWSPARSGRDSGELSF. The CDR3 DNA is TGTGCCTGGTCCCCGGCCCGTAGCGGGAGAGATTCTGGGGAGCTGTCTTTT.

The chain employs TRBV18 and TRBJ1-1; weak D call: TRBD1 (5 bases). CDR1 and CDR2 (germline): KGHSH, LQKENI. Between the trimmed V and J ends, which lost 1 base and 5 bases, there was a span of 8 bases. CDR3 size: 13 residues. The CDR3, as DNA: TGTGCCAGCTCACCACAGGGGAGTACTGAAGCTTTCTTT. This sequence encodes CASSPQGSTEAFF.

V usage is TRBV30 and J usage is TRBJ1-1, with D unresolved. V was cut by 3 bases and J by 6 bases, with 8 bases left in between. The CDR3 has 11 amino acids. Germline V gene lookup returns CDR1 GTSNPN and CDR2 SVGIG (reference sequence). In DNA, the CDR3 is TGTGCCTGGAGGGATAGGGCTGAAGCTTTCTTT. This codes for CAWRDRAEAFF.

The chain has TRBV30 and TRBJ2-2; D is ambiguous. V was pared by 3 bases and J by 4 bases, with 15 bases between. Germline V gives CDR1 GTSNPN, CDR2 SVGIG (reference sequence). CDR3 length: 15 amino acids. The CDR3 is CAWSPLRGGTGELFF. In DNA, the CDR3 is TGTGCCTGGAGCCCACTCAGAGGCGGCACCGGGGAGCTGTTTTTT.

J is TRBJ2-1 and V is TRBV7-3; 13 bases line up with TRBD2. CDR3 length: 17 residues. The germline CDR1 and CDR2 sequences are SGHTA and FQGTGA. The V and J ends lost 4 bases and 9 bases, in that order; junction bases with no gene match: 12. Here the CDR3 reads CASSSRPGTSGKPEQFF. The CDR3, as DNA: TGTGCCAGCAGCTCCCGCCCCGGGACTAGCGGGAAGCCTGAGCAGTTCTTC.

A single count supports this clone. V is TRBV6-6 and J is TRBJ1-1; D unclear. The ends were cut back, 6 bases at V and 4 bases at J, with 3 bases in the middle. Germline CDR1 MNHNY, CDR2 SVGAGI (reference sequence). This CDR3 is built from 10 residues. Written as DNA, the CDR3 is TGTGCCAGCAGCTTCACTGAAGCTTTCTTT. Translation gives CASSFTEAFF.

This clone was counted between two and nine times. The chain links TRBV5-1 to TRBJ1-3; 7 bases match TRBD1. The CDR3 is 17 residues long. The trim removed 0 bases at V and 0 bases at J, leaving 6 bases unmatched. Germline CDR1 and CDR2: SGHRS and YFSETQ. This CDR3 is CASSLGQGSGSGNTIYF. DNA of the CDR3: TGCGCCAGCAGCTTGGGACAGGGTTCGGGCTCTGGAAACACCATATATTTT.

The CDR3 loop reads CASSGAVGNEKLFF. Here the CDR3 DNA reads TGTGCCAGCAGTGGTGCAGTTGGTAATGAAAAACTGTTTTTT. The genes are TRBV2 and TRBJ1-4; no firm D call. Germline assignment: CDR1 SNHLY and CDR2 FYNNEI. The CDR3 has 14 residues. With 4 bases removed from V and 4 bases from J, the gap between germline ends came to 10 bases.

CDR3: CASSAIAGSNEQFF. The CDR3 coding sequence is TGTGCCAGCAGCGCCATAGCGGGAAGCAATGAGCAGTTCTTC. The chain has TRBV4-2 and TRBJ2-1; 8 bases map to TRBD2. V shed 5 bases, J shed 6 bases, and the junction held 6 bases outside the gene matches. The CDR3 covers 14 residues. Germline CDR1 reads LGHNA; CDR2 reads YNFKEQ.

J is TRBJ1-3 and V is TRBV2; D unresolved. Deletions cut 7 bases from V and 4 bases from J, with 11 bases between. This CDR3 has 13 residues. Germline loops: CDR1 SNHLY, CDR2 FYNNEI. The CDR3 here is CASNKGVGNTIYF. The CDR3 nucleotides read TGTGCCAGCAATAAGGGCGTGGGAAACACCATATATTTT.

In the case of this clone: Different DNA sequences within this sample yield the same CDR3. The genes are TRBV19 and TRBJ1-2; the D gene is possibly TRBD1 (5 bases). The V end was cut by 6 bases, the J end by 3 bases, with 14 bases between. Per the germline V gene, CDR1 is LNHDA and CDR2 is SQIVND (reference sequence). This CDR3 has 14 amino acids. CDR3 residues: CASSLTGGDYGYTF. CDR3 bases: TGTGCCAGTAGCCTCACAGGAGGTGACTATGGCTACACCTTC. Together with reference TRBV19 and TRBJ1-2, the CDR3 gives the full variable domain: DGGITQSPKYLFRKEGQNVTLSCEQNLNHDAMYWYRQDPGQGLRLIYYSQIVNDFQKGDIAEGYSVSREKKESFPLTVTSAQKNPTAFYLCASSLTGGDYGYTFGSGTRLTVV.

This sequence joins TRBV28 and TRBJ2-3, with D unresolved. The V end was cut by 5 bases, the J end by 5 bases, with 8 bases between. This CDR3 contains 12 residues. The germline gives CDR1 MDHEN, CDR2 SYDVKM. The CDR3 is CASSTVGDTQYF. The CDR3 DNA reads TGTGCCAGCAGTACCGTGGGAGATACGCAGTATTTT.

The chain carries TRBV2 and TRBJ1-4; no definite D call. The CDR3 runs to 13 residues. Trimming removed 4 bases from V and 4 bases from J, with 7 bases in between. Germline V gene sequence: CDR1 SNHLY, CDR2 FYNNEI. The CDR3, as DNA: TGTGCCAGCAGTGGACAAATTAATGAAAAACTGTTTTTT. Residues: CASSGQINEKLFF.

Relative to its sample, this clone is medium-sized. DNA for the CDR3: TGTGCCTGGAGTACACCGGGGCAGCCCCAGCATTTT. This codes for CAWSTPGQPQHF. The rearrangement uses TRBV30 and TRBJ1-5, with D unclear. CDR1 GTSNPN and CDR2 SVGIG come from the germline V gene (reference sequence). The CDR3 totals 12 residues. The V gene lost 2 bases and the J gene lost 7 bases, with 9 bases spanning the gap.